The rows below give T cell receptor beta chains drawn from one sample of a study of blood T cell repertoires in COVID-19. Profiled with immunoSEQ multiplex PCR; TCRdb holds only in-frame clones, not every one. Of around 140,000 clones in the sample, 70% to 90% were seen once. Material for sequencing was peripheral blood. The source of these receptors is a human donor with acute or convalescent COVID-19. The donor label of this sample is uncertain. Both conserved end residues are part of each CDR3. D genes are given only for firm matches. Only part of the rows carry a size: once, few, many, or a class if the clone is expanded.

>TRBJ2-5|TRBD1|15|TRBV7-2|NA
TGTGCCAGCAGCCTACTCGGGACAGGGCAAGAGACCCAGTACTTC
CASSLLGTGQETQYF
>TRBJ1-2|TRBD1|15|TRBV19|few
TGTGCCAGTGGGTCCTCCGGGACAGTTTTCTATGGCTACACCTTC
CASGSSGTVFYGYTF
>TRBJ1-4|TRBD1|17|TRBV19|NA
TGTGCCAGTAGCATAAGGGCCGAGGGACAGGGGGAAGAAAAACTGTTTTTT
CASSIRAEGQGEEKLFF
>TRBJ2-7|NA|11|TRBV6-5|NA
TGTGCCAGCTCTCGGGGGGCCGAGCAGTACTTC
CASSRGAEQYF
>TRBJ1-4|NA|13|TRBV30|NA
TGTGCCTGGAGCCGTTCAACTAATGAAAAACTGTTTTTT
CAWSRSTNEKLFF
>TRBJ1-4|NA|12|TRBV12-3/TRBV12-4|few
TGTGCCAGCAGCTTCGGTAATGAAAAACTGTTTTTT
CASSFGNEKLFF
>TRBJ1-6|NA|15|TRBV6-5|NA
TGTGCCAGCAGTTACTCGGGGGGGCCGAATTCACCCCTCCACTTT
CASSYSGGPNSPLHF
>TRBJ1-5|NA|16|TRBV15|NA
TGTGCCACCAGGGGAGGGACTTTTGATAGCAATCAGCCCCAGCATTTT
CATRGGTFDSNQPQHF
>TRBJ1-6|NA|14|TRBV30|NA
TGTGCCTGGACCCGACAGCGACCGGATTCACCCCTCCACTTT
CAWTRQRPDSPLHF
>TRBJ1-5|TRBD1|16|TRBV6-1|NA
TGTGCCAGCAGTGAAAAAGGGACAGGGGCAAATCAGCCCCAGCATTTT
CASSEKGTGANQPQHF
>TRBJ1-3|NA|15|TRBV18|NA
TGTGCCAGCTCACCACCCACTCACTCTGGAAACACCATATATTTT
CASSPPTHSGNTIYF
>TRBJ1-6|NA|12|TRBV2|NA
TGTGCCAGCAGTACACGACAGGTTGCCCTCCACTTT
CASSTRQVALHF
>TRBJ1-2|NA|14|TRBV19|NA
TGTGCCAGTAGTACGGCGTCGGGGTCCTATGGCTACACCTTC
CASSTASGSYGYTF
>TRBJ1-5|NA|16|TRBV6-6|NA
TGTGCCAGCAGTTACCTCGACAGCAATAGCAATCAGCCCCAGCATTTT
CASSYLDSNSNQPQHF
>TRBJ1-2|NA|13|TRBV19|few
TGTGCCAGTGCTCCCCCAGGGGTCTATGGCTACACCTTC
CASAPPGVYGYTF
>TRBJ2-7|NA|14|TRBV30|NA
TGTGCCTGGAGTGTAGACGGGAAGGCCTACGAGCAGTACTTC
CAWSVDGKAYEQYF
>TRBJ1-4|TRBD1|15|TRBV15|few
TGTGCCACCAGCAGAGGACAGGGAGCGGCTGAAAAACTGTTTTTT
CATSRGQGAAEKLFF
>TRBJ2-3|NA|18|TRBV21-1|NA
TGTGCCAGCAGCAAAGTTGCTAGCGGGAGAGGTGGCACAGATACGCAGTATTTT
CASSKVASGRGGTDTQYF
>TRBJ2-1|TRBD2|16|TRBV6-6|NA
TGTGCCAGCAGACCCCATAGCGGGAGCTCCTACAATGAGCAGTTCTTC
CASRPHSGSSYNEQFF